These 17 T cell receptor beta chains originate from one sample sequenced in a study of T cell responses to AZD1222 COVID-19 vaccine. The table came from immunoSEQ multiplex PCR; TCRdb's copy has only in-frame clones and leaves some out. The sample gives 150,000 to 200,000 clones, 85% to 95% of which show up once; 5.1% is in the top ten. Specimen: peripheral blood, collected 28 days after the second AZD1222 dose. Every receptor here comes from an adult who received the AZD1222 COVID-19 vaccine.

This chain joins TRBV4-2 and TRBJ1-2; TRBD1 matches 12 bases. In germline, CDR1 is LGHNA, CDR2 YNFKEQ. The CDR3 loop spans 15 amino acids. Germline trimming cut 2 bases from V and 13 bases from J; bases unmatched to any gene: 11. The CDR3 DNA sequence: TGTGCCAGCAGCCAAAATTACCGGGACAGGGGGCATCTCACCTTC. Encoded protein: CASSQNYRDRGHLTF.

The chain combines TRBV3-1 (or the pseudogene TRBV3-2) with TRBJ2-1; possibly TRBD2 for D (6 bases). CDR3 length: 16 residues. The V end lost 0 bases, the J end lost 7 bases, and 16 bases lay between the germline ends. Germline CDR1 and CDR2: LGHDT and YNNKEL (reference sequence). In DNA form, the CDR3 reads TGTGCCAGCAGCCAAGATTACGCGGGAATGAGAAATGAGCAGTTCTTC. As protein: CASSQDYAGMRNEQFF.

The chain couples TRBV7-8 to TRBJ2-7; unclear D gene. The germline gives CDR1 SGHVS, CDR2 FQNEAQ. Trimming took off 4 bases at V and 4 bases at J, with 17 bases between the two ends. The length of the CDR3 is 15 residues. In DNA form, the CDR3 reads TGTGCCAGCAGCTCTCAACGACTCTCGGCATACGAGCAGTACTTC. Translation: CASSSQRLSAYEQYF.

The rearrangement joins TRBV27 to TRBJ1-6, with D unclear. From germline, CDR1 is MNHEY and CDR2 SMNVEV (reference sequence). The V gene lost 4 bases and the J gene lost 15 bases, with 13 bases spanning the gap. The length of the CDR3 is 12 residues. CDR3 sequence: CASSSTTRGLHF. CDR3 nucleotides: TGTGCCAGCAGTTCGACAACGCGGGGCCTCCACTTT.

J is TRBJ1-4 and V is TRBV19; D call uncertain. Looked up from germline, CDR1 is LNHDA and CDR2 is SQIVND (reference sequence). The CDR3 sequence is 17 residues long. Trimming left V 1 base short and J 1 base short, with 13 bases between. CDR3 residues: CASSIVLDGRTNEKLFF. The CDR3 nucleotides read TGTGCCAGTAGTATAGTCCTTGACGGGAGAACTAATGAAAAACTGTTTTTT.

CDR3 protein: CASSQDMVQGSYNEQFF. The CDR3 DNA sequence: TGCGCCAGCAGCCAAGATATGGTGCAGGGGTCCTACAATGAGCAGTTCTTC. The rearrangement joins TRBV4-1 to TRBJ2-1; a possible D gene is TRBD1 (6 bases). The germline CDR1 and CDR2 sequences are MGHRA and YSYEKL. The germline V and J ends were trimmed by 0 bases and 1 base, with 13 bases remaining between them. The CDR3 totals 17 residues.

The J gene is TRBJ2-5, the V gene TRBV7-9, with D tentatively TRBD2 (6 bases). The CDR3 is made up of 18 amino acids. Trimming stripped 5 bases from V and 0 bases from J, with 22 bases between. The germline CDR1 and CDR2 sequences are SEHNR and FQNEAQ (reference sequence). Here the CDR3 DNA reads TGTGCCAGCAGCGGGACGGATGCGGCGGGAACGTACCAAGAGACCCAGTACTTC. Its translation: CASSGTDAAGTYQETQYF. Together with reference TRBV7-9 and TRBJ2-5, the CDR3 gives the full variable domain: DTGVSQNPRHKITKRGQNVTFRCDPISEHNRLYWYRQTLGQGPEFLTYFQNEAQLEKSRLLSDRFSAERPKGSFSTLEIQRTEQGDSAMYLCASSGTDAAGTYQETQYFGPGTRLLVL.

V usage is TRBV4-2 and J usage is TRBJ2-4; 14 nucleotides agree with TRBD2. From germline, CDR1 is LGHNA and CDR2 YNFKEQ. There are 18 residues in the CDR3. J lost 4 bases, V lost 0 bases, and 5 bases had no gene match. In DNA form, the CDR3 reads TGTGCCAGCAGCCAAGATGGACTAGCGGGAGGCTGGAAAAACATTCAGTACTTC. It encodes CASSQDGLAGGWKNIQYF.

In the case of this clone: No DNA is shown, since the ends of the CDR3 on it are uncertain; the CDR3 is the one TCRdb lists. The V call is TRBV21-1, the J call TRBJ1-6; TRBD1 reflects the table's D call only, with no check against the DNA. TRBV21-1 is reported as a pseudogene. Including both end residues, the CDR3 is 20 amino acids long. The CDR3 region is CASSKDNWGPGAEDNSPLHF.

The chain combines TRBV6-5 with TRBJ1-6; no reliable D call. Germline V gene sequence: CDR1 MNHEY, CDR2 SVGAGI. The CDR3 extends over 16 amino acids. V gave up 8 bases and J gave up 6 bases, with 20 bases separating them. The CDR3 DNA is TGTGCCAGCCGTTCCCCCCCCTCGAGGGCTAATTCACCCCTCCACTTT. This gives the protein CASRSPPSRANSPLHF.

The CDR3 spells CATLAGGSYNEQFF. The CDR3 bases are TGTGCCACCCTAGCGGGAGGGTCCTACAATGAGCAGTTCTTC. The chain combines TRBV28 with TRBJ2-1; 12 bases line up with TRBD2. CDR3 length: 14 residues. Germline lookup yields CDR1 MDHEN and CDR2 SYDVKM. Trimming took 10 bases from V and 1 from J; bases not matched to a gene: 2.

This sequence joins TRBV6-4 and TRBJ2-2, with D unresolved. There are 14 residues in the CDR3. V dropped 3 bases and J dropped 7 bases, with 12 bases sitting between them. Germline values: CDR1 MRHNA, CDR2 SNTAGT. CDR3 bases: TGTGCCAGCAGTGAATTGGTAGCCGTCGGGGAGCTGTTTTTT. This translates into CASSELVAVGELFF.

This chain links TRBV30 with TRBJ1-3; D remains unclear. Germline-derived CDR1 and CDR2 are GTSNPN and SVGIG (reference sequence). This CDR3 is built from 11 residues. V was trimmed by 2 bases and J by 4 bases, leaving 3 bases between them. CDR3 sequence: CAWSTGNTIYF. The DNA for the CDR3 is TGTGCCTGGAGTACGGGAAACACCATATATTTT.

This chain connects TRBV7-9 to TRBJ2-4, with a weak D call TRBD1 (6 bases). The V end was cut by 3 bases, the J end by 7 bases, with 10 bases between. The V gene's germline CDR1 is SEHNR and CDR2 FQNEAQ (reference sequence). The CDR3 consists of 13 residues. The CDR3 region is CASSFIQGNIQYF. As DNA, the CDR3 is TGTGCCAGCAGCTTTATACAGGGTAACATTCAGTACTTC.

The chain carries TRBV16 and TRBJ1-1; possible D gene TRBD1, 6 bases. The CDR3 has 13 amino acids. Trimming took off 4 bases at V and 13 bases at J, with 19 bases between the two ends. Per the germline V gene, CDR1 is KGHSY and CDR2 is FQNENV. CDR3 in amino acids: CASSPRDTGLGFF. The CDR3 DNA reads TGTGCCAGCAGCCCAAGGGACACAGGGCTCGGTTTCTTT.

The chain is built from TRBV30 and TRBJ2-2; 7 bases match TRBD2. The V and J ends lost 8 bases and 1 base, in that order; junction bases with no gene match: 7. This CDR3 has 14 amino acids. CDR1 GTSNPN and CDR2 SVGIG come from the germline V gene (reference sequence). This CDR3 is CAGGGRWNTGELFF. The CDR3, as DNA: TGTGCCGGGGGGGGGAGGTGGAACACCGGGGAGCTGTTTTTT.

The CDR3 nucleotides read TGCGCCAGCAGCCAAGAAGCCAGCGGGAGTCGTAATGAGCAGTTCTTC. Its translation: CASSQEASGSRNEQFF. V usage is TRBV4-1 and J usage is TRBJ2-1, with 8 nucleotides matching TRBD2. The CDR3 runs to 16 residues. J lost 7 bases, V lost 0 bases, and 8 bases had no gene match. The germline V gene has CDR1 MGHRA and CDR2 YSYEKL.